The source of this TCR beta chain is a study of T cell responses to AZD1222 COVID-19 vaccine. Points on this clone: What it binds is unknown.

The CDR3 runs 13 residues. Unmatched junction bases numbered 1, after V lost 3 bases and J lost 5 bases. Germline V gene data show CDR1 as SGDLS and CDR2 as YYNGEE. This table comes from immunoSEQ multiplex PCR, and its TCRdb copy is limited to in-frame clones, with some not included. Here the sample spans under 200,000 clones, about 91% being singletons. Study outcomes and limitations: Spike-specific TCR breadth rose after two AZD1222 doses, and depth rose as well.

The V gene is TRBV9, the J gene TRBJ1-4; 7 bases line up with TRBD1. The TCR was taken from an adult in good health. The material sequenced was peripheral blood, taken on day 0 of MenACWY control vaccination. The chain's CDR3 is CASSEQGNEKLFF. The CDR3 bases are TGTGCCAGCAGCGAACAGGGGAATGAAAAACTGTTTTTT. Full variable domain (outside the CDR3, taken from reference TRBV9 and TRBJ1-4): DSGVTQTPKHLITATGQRVTLRCSPRSGDLSVYWYQQSLDQGLQFLIQYYNGEERAKGNILERFSAQQFPDLHSELNLSSLELGDSALYFCASSEQGNEKLFFGSGTQLSVL.